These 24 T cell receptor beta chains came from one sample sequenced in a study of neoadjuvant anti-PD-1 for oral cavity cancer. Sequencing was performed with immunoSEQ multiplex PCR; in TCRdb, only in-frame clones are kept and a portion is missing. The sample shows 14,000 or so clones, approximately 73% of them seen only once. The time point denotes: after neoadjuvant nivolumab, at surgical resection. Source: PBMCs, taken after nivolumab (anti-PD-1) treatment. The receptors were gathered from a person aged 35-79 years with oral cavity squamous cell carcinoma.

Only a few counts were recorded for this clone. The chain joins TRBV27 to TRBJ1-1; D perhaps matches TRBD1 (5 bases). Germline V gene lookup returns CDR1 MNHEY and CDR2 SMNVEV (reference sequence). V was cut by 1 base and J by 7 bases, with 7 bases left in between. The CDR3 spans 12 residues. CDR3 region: CASSLLGDEAFF. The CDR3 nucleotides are TGTGCCAGCAGTTTATTAGGGGATGAAGCTTTCTTT.

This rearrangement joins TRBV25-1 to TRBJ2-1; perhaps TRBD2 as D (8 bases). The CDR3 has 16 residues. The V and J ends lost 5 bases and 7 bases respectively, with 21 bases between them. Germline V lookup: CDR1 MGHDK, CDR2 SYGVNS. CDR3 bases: TGTGCCAGCAGTACTACGGGAGGGGGCGGATGGAATGAGCAGTTCTTC. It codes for CASSTTGGGGWNEQFF.

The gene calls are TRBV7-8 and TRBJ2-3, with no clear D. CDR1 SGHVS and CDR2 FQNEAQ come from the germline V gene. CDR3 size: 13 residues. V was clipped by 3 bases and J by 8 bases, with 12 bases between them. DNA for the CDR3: TGTGCCAGCAGCTTGGCTACCGTTGGTACGCAGTATTTT. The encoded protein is CASSLATVGTQYF.

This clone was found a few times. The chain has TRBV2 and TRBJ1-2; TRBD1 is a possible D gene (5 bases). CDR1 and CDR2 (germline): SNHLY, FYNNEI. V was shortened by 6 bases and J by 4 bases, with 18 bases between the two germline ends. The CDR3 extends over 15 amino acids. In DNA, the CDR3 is TGTGCCAGCAGCCCCGGCAGGGCCGTTGGCTATGGCTACACCTTC. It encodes CASSPGRAVGYGYTF.

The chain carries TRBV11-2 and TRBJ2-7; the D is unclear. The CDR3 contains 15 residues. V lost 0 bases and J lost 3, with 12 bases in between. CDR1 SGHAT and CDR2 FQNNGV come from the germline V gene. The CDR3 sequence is CASSLDTARFYEQYF. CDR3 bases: TGTGCCAGCAGCTTAGACACAGCCCGGTTCTACGAGCAGTACTTC.

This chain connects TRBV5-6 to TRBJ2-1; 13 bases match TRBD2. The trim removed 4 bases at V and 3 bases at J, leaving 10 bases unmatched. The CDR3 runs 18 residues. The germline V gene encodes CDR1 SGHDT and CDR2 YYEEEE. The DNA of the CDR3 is TGTGCCAGCAGCCCTAACGGACTAGCGGGAGCTTACTACAATGAGCAGTTCTTC. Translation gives CASSPNGLAGAYYNEQFF.

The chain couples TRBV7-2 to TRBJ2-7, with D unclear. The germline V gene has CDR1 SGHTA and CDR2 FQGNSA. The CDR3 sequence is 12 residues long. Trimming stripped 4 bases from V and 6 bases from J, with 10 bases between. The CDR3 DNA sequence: TGTGCCAGCAGCTCAGTAGTATCCGAGCAGTACTTC. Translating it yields CASSSVVSEQYF. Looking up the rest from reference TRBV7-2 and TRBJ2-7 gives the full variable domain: GAGVSQSPSNKVTEKGKDVELRCDPISGHTALYWYRQSLGQGLEFLIYFQGNSAPDKSGLPSDRFSAERTGGSVSTLTIQRTQQEDSAVYLCASSSVVSEQYFGPGTRLTVT.

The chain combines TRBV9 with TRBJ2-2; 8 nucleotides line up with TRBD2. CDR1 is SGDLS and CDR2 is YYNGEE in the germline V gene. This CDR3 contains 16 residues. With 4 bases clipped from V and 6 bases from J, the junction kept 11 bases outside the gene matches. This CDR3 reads CASSLSGTSSAGELFF. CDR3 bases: TGTGCCAGCAGCTTATCCGGGACTAGTTCCGCCGGGGAGCTGTTTTTT. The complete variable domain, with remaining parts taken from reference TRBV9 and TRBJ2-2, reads DSGVTQTPKHLITATGQRVTLRCSPRSGDLSVYWYQQSLDQGLQFLIQYYNGEERAKGNILERFSAQQFPDLHSELNLSSLELGDSALYFCASSLSGTSSAGELFFGEGSRLTVL.

The CDR3 nucleotides are TGTGCCAGCACTGGACAGGGTCTGGCCAATCAGCCCCAGCATTTT. Encoded protein: CASTGQGLANQPQHF. This sequence joins TRBV6-1 and TRBJ1-5, with TRBD1 matching over 8 bases. The CDR3 is 15 amino acids. Germline lookup yields CDR1 MNHNS and CDR2 SASEGT. The V gene end was trimmed by 7 bases and the J gene end by 3 bases; junction bases not matched to a gene: 8.

CDR3 sequence (DNA): TGTGCCAGCAGTCGCGGAGAGACTGAAGCTTTCTTT. It specifies CASSRGETEAFF. This chain joins TRBV6-6 and TRBJ1-1, with no clear D. CDR1 and CDR2 (germline): MNHNY, SVGAGI (reference sequence). The germline V and J ends were trimmed by 5 bases and 5 bases, with 9 bases remaining between them. This CDR3 spans 12 amino acids.

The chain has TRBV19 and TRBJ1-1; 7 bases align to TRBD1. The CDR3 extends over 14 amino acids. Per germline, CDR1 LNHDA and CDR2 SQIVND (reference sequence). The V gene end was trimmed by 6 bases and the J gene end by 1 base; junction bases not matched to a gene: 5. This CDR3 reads CASSDRATNTEAFF. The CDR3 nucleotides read TGTGCCAGTAGCGACAGGGCTACGAACACTGAAGCTTTCTTT. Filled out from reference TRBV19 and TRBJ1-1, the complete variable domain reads DGGITQSPKYLFRKEGQNVTLSCEQNLNHDAMYWYRQDPGQGLRLIYYSQIVNDFQKGDIAEGYSVSREKKESFPLTVTSAQKNPTAFYLCASSDRATNTEAFFGQGTRLTVV.

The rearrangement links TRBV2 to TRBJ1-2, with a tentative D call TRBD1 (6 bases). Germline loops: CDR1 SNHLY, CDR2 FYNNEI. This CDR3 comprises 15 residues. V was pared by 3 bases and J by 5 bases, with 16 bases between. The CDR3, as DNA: TGTGCCAGCAGTGAGAAGAGGGGGACCGCGTATGGCTACACCTTC. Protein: CASSEKRGTAYGYTF.

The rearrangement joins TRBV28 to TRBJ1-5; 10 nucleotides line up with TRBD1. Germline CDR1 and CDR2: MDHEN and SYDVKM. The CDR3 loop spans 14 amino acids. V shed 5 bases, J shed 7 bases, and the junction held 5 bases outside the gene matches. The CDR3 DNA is TGTGCCAGCAGTCGGGACAGGGGAGGCCAGCCCCAGCATTTT. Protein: CASSRDRGGQPQHF. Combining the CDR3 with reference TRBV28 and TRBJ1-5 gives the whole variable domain DVKVTQSSRYLVKRTGEKVFLECVQDMDHENMFWYRQDPGLGLRLIYFSYDVKMKEKGDIPEGYSVSREKKERFSLILESASTNQTSMYLCASSRDRGGQPQHFGDGTRLSIL.

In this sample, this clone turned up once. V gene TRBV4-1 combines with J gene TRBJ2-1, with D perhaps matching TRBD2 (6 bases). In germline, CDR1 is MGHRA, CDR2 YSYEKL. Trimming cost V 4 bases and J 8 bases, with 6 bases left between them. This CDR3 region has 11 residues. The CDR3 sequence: CASSRGDEQFF. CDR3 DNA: TGCGCCAGCAGCCGGGGGGATGAGCAGTTCTTC.

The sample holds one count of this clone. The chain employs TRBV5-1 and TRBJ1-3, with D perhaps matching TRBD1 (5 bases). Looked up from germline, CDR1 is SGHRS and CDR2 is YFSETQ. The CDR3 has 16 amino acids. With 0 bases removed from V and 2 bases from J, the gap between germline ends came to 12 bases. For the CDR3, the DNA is TGCGCCAGCAGCTTGGGAGGAGGGGTTACTGGAAACACCATATATTTT. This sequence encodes CASSLGGGVTGNTIYF. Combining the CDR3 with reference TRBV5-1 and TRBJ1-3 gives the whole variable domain KAGVTQTPRYLIKTRGQQVTLSCSPISGHRSVSWYQQTPGQGLQFLFEYFSETQRNKGNFPGRFSGRQFSNSRSEMNVSTLELGDSALYLCASSLGGGVTGNTIYFGEGSWLTVV.

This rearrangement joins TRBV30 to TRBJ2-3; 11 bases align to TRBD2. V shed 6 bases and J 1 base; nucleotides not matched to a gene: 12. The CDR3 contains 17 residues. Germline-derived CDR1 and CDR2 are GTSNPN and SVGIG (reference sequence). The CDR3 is CACEGGTSGGGTDTQYF. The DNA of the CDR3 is TGTGCCTGCGAGGGCGGGACTAGCGGAGGGGGCACAGATACGCAGTATTTT.

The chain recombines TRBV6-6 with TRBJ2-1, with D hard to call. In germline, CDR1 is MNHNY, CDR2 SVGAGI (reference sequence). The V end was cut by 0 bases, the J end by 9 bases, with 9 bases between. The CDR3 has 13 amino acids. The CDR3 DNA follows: TGTGCCAGCAGTTACTCTATATGGACTGAGCAGTTCTTC. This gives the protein CASSYSIWTEQFF.

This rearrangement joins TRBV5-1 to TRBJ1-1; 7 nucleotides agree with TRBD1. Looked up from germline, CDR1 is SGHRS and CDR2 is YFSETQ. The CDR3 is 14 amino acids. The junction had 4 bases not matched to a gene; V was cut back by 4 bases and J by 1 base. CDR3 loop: CASSPRTGNTEAFF. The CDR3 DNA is TGCGCCAGCAGCCCTAGGACAGGGAACACTGAAGCTTTCTTT.

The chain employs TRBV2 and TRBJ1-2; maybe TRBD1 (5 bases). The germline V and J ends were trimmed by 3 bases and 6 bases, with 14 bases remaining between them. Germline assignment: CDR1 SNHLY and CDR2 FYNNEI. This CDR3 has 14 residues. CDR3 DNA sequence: TGTGCCAGCAGTGAGGGCAGGGAAGGGCATGGCTACACCTTC. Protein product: CASSEGREGHGYTF.

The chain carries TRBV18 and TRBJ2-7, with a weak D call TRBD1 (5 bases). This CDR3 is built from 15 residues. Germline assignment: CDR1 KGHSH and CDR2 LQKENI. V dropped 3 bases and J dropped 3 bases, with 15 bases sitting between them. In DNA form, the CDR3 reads TGTGCCAGCTCACCGGTGCCCCAGGGCGTCTACGAGCAGTACTTC. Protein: CASSPVPQGVYEQYF.

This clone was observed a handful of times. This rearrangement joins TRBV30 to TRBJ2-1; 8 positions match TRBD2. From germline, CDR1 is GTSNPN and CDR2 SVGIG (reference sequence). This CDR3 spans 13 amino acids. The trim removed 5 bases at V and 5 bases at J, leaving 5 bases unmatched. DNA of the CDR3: TGTGCCTGGGGGGGGACTAGACACAATGAGCAGTTCTTC. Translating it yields CAWGGTRHNEQFF.

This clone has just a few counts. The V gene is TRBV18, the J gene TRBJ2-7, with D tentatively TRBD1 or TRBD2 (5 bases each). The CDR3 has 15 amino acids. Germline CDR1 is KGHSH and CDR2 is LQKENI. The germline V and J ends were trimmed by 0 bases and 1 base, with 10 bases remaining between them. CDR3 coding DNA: TGTGCCAGCTCACCACCGTCAGGGAGTTCCTACGAGCAGTACTTC. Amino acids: CASSPPSGSSYEQYF.

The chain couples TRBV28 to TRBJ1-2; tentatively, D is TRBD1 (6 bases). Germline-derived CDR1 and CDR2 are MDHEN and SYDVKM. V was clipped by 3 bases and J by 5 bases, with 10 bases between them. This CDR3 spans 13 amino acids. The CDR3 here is CASSFQQGYGYTF. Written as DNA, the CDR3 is TGTGCCAGCAGTTTCCAACAGGGATATGGCTACACCTTC.

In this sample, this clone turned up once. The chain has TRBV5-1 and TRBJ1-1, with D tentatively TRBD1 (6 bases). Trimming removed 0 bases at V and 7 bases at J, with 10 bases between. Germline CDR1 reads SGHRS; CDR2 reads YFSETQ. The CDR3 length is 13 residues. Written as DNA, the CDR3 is TGCGCCAGCAGCTTGGCCGGGGGCGGTGAAGCTTTCTTT. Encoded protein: CASSLAGGGEAFF.